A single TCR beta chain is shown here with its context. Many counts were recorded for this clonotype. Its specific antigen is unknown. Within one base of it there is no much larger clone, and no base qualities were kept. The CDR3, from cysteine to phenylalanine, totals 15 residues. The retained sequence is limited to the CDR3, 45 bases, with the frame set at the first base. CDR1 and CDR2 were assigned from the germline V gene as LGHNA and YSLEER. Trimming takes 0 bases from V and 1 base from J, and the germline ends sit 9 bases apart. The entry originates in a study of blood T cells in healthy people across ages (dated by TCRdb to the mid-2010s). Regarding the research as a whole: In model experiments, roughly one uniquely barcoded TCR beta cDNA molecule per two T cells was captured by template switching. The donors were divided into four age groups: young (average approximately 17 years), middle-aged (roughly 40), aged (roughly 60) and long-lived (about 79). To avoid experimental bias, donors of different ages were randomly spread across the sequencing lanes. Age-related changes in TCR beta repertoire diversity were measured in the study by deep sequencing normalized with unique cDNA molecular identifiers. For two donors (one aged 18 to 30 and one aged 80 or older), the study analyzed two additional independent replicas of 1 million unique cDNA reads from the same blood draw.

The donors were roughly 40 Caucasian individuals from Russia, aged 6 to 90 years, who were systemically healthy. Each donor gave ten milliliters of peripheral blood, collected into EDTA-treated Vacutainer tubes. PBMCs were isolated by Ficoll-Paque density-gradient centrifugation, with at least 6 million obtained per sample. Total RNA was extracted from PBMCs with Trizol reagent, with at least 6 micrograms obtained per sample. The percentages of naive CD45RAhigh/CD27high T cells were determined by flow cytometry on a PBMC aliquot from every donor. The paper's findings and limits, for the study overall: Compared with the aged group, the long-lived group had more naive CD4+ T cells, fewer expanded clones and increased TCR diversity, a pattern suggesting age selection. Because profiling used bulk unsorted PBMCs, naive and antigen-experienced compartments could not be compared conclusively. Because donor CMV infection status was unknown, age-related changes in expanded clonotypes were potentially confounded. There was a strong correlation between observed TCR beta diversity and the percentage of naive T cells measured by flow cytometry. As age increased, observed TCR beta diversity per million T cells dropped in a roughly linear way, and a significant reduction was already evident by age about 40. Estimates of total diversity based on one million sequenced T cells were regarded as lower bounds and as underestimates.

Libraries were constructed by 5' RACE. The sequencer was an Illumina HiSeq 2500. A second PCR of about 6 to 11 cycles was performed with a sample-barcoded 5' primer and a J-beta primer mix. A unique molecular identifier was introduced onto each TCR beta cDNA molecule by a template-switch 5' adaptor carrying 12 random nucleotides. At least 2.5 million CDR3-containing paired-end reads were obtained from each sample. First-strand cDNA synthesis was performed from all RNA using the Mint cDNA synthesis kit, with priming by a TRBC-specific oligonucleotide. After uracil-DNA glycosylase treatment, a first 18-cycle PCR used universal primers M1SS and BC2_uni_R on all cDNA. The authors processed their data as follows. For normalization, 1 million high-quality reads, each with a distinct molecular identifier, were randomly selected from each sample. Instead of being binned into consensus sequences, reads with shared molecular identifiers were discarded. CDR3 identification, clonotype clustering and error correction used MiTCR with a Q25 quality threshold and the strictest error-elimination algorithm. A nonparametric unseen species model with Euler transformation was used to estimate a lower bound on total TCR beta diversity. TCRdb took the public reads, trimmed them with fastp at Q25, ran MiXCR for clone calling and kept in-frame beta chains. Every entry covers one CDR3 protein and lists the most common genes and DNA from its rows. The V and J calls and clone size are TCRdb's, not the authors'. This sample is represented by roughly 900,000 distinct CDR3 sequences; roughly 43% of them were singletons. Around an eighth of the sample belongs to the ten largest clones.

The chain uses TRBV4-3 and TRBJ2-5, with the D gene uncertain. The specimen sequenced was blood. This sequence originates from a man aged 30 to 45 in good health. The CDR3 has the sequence CASSQDTGLQETQYF. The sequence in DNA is TGCGCCAGCAGCCAAGATACCGGCCTCCAAGAGACCCAGTACTTC.